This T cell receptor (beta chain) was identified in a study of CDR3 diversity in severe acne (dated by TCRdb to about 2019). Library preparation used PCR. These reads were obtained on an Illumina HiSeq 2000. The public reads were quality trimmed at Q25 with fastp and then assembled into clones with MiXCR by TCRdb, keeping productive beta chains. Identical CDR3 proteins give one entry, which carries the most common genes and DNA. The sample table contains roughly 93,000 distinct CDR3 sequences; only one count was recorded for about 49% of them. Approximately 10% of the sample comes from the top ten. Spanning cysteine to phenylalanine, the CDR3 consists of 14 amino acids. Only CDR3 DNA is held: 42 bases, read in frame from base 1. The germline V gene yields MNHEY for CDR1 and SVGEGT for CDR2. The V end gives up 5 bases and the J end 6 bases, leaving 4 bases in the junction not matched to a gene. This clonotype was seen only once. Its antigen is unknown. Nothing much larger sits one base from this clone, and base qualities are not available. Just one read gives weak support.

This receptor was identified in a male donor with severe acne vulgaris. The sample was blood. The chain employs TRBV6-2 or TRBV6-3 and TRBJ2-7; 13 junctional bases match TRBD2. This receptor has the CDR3 CASSPGLAGVEQYF. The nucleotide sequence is TGTGCCAGCAGTCCTGGACTAGCGGGAGTCGAGCAGTACTTC.